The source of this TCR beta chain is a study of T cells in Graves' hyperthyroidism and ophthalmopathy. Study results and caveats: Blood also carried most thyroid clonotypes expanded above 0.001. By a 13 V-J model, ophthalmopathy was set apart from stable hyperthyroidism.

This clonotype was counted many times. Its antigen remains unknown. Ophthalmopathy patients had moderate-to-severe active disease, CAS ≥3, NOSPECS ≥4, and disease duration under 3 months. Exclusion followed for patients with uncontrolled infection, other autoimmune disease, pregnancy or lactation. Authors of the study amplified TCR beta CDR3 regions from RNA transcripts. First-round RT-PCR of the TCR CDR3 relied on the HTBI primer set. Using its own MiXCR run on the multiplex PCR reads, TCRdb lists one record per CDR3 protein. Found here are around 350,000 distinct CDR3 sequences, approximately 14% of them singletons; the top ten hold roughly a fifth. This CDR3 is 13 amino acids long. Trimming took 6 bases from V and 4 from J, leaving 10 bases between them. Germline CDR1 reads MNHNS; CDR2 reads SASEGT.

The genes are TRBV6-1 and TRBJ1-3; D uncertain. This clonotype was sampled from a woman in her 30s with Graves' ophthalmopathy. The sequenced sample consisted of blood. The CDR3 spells CASRPGSGNTIYF. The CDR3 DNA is TGTGCCAGCAGACCCGGTTCCGGAAACACCATATATTTT.